Reported below is one T cell receptor beta chain. The germline V gene encodes CDR1 SGHRS and CDR2 YFSETQ. CDR3 length: 13 residues. Trimming took 3 bases from V and 7 from J; bases not matched to a gene: 3. Sorted-subset replicate PCR reactions contained approximately 190 ng DNA, corresponding to some 29,000 T cell genomes. Sequenced by immunoSEQ multiplex PCR; TCRdb stores in-frame clones only, minus some. This sample has millions of clones, with 85% to 95% found just once. The record originates from a study of shared clonotypes between healthy human individuals. Whole-study context: Donors were a couple of women and a few men aged 18 to 49.

The sequencing sample was made of naive CD4+ T cells sorted from blood. Subset specified: CD45RA+ positively selected. The TCR was taken from a young man in good health. The V and J genes are TRBV5-1 and TRBJ1-4, with 7 bases lining up with TRBD1. Here the CDR3 reads CASSSGQAEKLFF. Written as DNA, the CDR3 is TGCGCCAGCAGCTCAGGACAGGCTGAAAAACTGTTTTTT. Using reference TRBV5-1 and TRBJ1-4 for the parts outside the CDR3, the full variable domain is KAGVTQTPRYLIKTRGQQVTLSCSPISGHRSVSWYQQTPGQGLQFLFEYFSETQRNKGNFPGRFSGRQFSNSRSEMNVSTLELGDSALYLCASSSGQAEKLFFGSGTQLSVL.